This section outlines one T cell receptor (beta chain) sequence together with its context. The data stem from a study of blood T cell repertoires in COVID-19. Overall study context: Sources were T cells, B-cell-depleted T cells, or PBMCs; the material itself was cDNA or gDNA.

This CDR3 has 14 residues. Germline V gives CDR1 MNHEY, CDR2 SMNVEV (reference sequence). V gave up 6 bases and J gave up 8 bases; unmatched junction bases: 8. Sequencing was performed with immunoSEQ multiplex PCR; in TCRdb, only in-frame clones are kept and a portion is missing. Of about 140,000 clones in the sample, 75% to 85% were seen once. The chain employs TRBV27 and TRBJ1-4, with 8 bases identical to TRBD1. The sequencing sample was made of peripheral blood. The TCR sequence derives from a woman older than 75 with active or convalescent COVID-19. CDR3 loop: CASRLQGVGEKLFF. Here the CDR3 DNA reads TGTGCCAGCAGATTACAGGGGGTAGGGGAAAAACTGTTTTTT.